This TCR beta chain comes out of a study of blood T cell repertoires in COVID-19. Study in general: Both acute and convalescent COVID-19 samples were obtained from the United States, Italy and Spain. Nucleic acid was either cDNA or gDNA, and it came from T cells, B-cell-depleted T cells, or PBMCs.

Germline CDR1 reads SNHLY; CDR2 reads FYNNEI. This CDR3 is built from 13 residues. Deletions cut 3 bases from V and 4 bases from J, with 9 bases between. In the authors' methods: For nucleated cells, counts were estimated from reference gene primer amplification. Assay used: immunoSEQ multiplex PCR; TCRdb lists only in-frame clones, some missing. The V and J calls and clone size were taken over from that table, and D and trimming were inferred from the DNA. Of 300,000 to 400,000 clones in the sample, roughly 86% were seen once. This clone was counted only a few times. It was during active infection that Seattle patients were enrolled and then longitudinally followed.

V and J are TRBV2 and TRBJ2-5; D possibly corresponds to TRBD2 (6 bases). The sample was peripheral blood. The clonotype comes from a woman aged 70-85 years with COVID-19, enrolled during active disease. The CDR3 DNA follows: TGTGCCAGCAGTGACCGGGGGAGAGAGACCCAGTACTTC. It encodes CASSDRGRETQYF.